The clone carrying this TCR beta chain was observed once. The sample belongs to a study of control samples from healthy donors and cancer patients. Looked up from germline, CDR1 is SGHTA and CDR2 is FQGNSA. Trimming removed 2 bases from V and 0 bases from J, with 10 bases in between. This CDR3 contains 15 residues. Assay used: immunoSEQ multiplex PCR; TCRdb lists only in-frame clones, some missing. The sample lists some 82,000 clones; 80% to 90% were seen once. This sequence originates from a man in his fifties or sixties in good health. Source material: blood. V is TRBV7-2 and J is TRBJ1-2, with a weak D call TRBD1 (6 bases). The CDR3 spells CASSLSRGTNYGYTF. The CDR3 DNA is TGTGCCAGCAGCTTAAGCAGGGGAACTAACTATGGCTACACCTTC. Full variable domain (remainder filled in from reference TRBV7-2 and TRBJ1-2): GAGVSQSPSNKVTEKGKDVELRCDPISGHTALYWYRQSLGQGLEFLIYFQGNSAPDKSGLPSDRFSAERTGGSVSTLTIQRTQQEDSAVYLCASSLSRGTNYGYTFGSGTRLTVV.